Many counts were recorded for the clone carrying this TCR beta chain. Its cognate antigen is unknown. Exclusions: uncontrolled infection, other autoimmune disease, pregnancy, lactation. The source of the sample is a study of T cells in Graves' hyperthyroidism and ophthalmopathy. Findings of the study overall: Researchers report that a 13 V-J model separated ophthalmopathy from stable hyperthyroidism.

RNA transcripts served as the template for amplifying TCR beta CDR3 regions. The primer set for the first-round RT-PCR of the TCR CDR3 was HTBI. TCRdb called the multiplex PCR reads again in MiXCR, with one record for every CDR3 protein. The sample has about 360,000 distinct CDR3 sequences, around 13% seen once; the top ten hold 9.2%. Germline V gene data show CDR1 as MNHEY and CDR2 as SVGEGT. CDR3 length: 10 amino acids. V lost 8 bases and J lost 8; bases outside the gene matches: 1. The source of this sequence is a woman aged 18 to 35 with Graves' hyperthyroidism. The sequenced sample was blood. V usage is TRBV6-2 or TRBV6-3 and J usage is TRBJ1-1; 8 bases agree with TRBD1. CDR3: CASRDREAFF. CDR3 sequence (DNA): TGTGCCAGCCGGGACAGGGAAGCTTTCTTT.